These T cell receptor beta chains were read from a single sample in a study of blood T cells in healthy people across ages. Using its own MiXCR run on the 5' RACE reads, TCRdb lists one record per CDR3 protein. The table lists 650,000 to 1,000,000 distinct CDR3 sequences, around 45% of them singletons, with roughly 20% in the top ten. The source material was blood. The receptors were sampled from a man older than 75 in good health. Each CDR3 is given with its conserved first and last residue. The D gene is left open where the match is weak. Size values are once, few and many counts, or a class for expanded clones, and some rows have none.

>TRBJ2-5|15|few|TRBV11-2|NA
TGTGCCAGCAGCTTAGGTCCAGGCCCCCAAGAGACCCAGTACTTC
CASSLGPGPQETQYF
>TRBJ2-7|15|NA|TRBV28|TRBD1
TGTGCCAGCACCGATTCCGGGACAGGAGCCTACGAGCAGTACTTC
CASTDSGTGAYEQYF
>TRBJ2-1|16|NA|TRBV7-2|TRBD2
TGTGCCAGCAGCTTAGATTCGGCTAGCGGGAACAATGAGCAGTTCTTC
CASSLDSASGNNEQFF
>TRBJ2-7|19|many|TRBV27|TRBD2
TGTGCCAGCATCTTACTATCCCTACTAATCGAGCGGGAGGTCTACGAGCAGTACTTC
CASILLSLLIEREVYEQYF
>TRBJ1-5|15|NA|TRBV10-3|NA
TGTGCCATCAGTGAGGGTGGTGGGAAAGGGCAGCCCCAGCATTTT
CAISEGGGKGQPQHF
>TRBJ2-7|15|NA|TRBV12-3/TRBV12-4|TRBD1
TGTGCCAGCAGTATAGGACAGGGGAACTCCTACGAGCAGTACTTC
CASSIGQGNSYEQYF
>TRBJ2-7|15|NA|TRBV4-3|NA
TGCGCCAGCAGCCAAGATAAAGATTCGGGTTACGAGCAGTACTTC
CASSQDKDSGYEQYF
>TRBJ1-2|10|NA|TRBV20-1|NA
TGCAGTGCCCCCATCTATGGCTACACCTTC
CSAPIYGYTF
>TRBJ2-3|15|few|TRBV3-1|NA
TGTGCCAGCAGCCAAGATGCAGGGGTGGGAGATACGCAGTATTTT
CASSQDAGVGDTQYF
>TRBJ2-1|16|few|TRBV12-3/TRBV12-4|TRBD2
TGTGCCAGCAGTTCCTCTGGACTAGCGAGGTACAATGAGCAGTTCTTC
CASSSSGLARYNEQFF
>TRBJ2-5|14|few|TRBV20-1|TRBD2
TGCAGTGCGGGGCTGGGGGGGAACCAAGAGACCCAGTACTTC
CSAGLGGNQETQYF
>TRBJ2-1|14|few|TRBV6-2/TRBV6-3|TRBD2
TGTGCCAGCAGACTAGCGGGAGCTCTTGGTGAGCAGTTCTTC
CASRLAGALGEQFF
>TRBJ2-1|14|NA|TRBV20-1|NA
TGCAGTGCTAGTCGAAGTTTAGGAACCTACGAGCAGTTCTTC
CSASRSLGTYEQFF
>TRBJ2-1|14|NA|TRBV29-1|TRBD1
TGCAGCGTCGACCAGACAGGGGGTGGCAATGAGCAGTTCTTC
CSVDQTGGGNEQFF
>TRBJ2-1|16|NA|TRBV24-1|NA
TGTGCCACCAGTGATGGGGGACCTGGTACCTACAATGAGCAGTTCTTC
CATSDGGPGTYNEQFF
>TRBJ2-1|17|NA|TRBV7-2|NA
TGTGCCGGCAGCTTAGAGGTTTTAGCGAGCTCCTACAATGAGCAGTTCTTC
CAGSLEVLASSYNEQFF
>TRBJ2-1|16|NA|TRBV7-6|TRBD2
TGTGCCAGCAGCTCTTGGCGGGAGAGCTCCTACAATGAGCAGTTCTTC
CASSSWRESSYNEQFF
>TRBJ2-1|17|few|TRBV5-1|TRBD1
TGCGCCAGCAGCTTGGGTCTCCGACAGGGGGCCTACAATGAGCAGTTCTTC
CASSLGLRQGAYNEQFF
>TRBJ2-5|13|few|TRBV18|TRBD1
TGTGCCAGCTCTATCACAGGGGCTGAGACCCAGTACTTC
CASSITGAETQYF
>TRBJ1-2|13|NA|TRBV6-5|NA
TGTGCCAGCAGGACCGGGGCGGGGGTCGGCTACACCTTC
CASRTGAGVGYTF
>TRBJ2-7|12|NA|TRBV11-2|NA
TGTGCCAGCAGCTTCTCCGGGGAAAAGCAGTACTTC
CASSFSGEKQYF
>TRBJ2-5|13|NA|TRBV6-6|NA
TGTGCCAGCAGAGCCGGCCCTTTAGAGACCCAGTACTTC
CASRAGPLETQYF
>TRBJ2-7|14|NA|TRBV20-1|TRBD2
TGCAGTGCAAGACTAGCGGGAGGGCCGTCCGAGCAGTACTTC
CSARLAGGPSEQYF
>TRBJ2-1|19|NA|TRBV24-1|TRBD2
TGTGCCACCAGTGACGGGACTAGCGGGAGAATACGGCGTCCAAATGAGCAGTTCTTC
CATSDGTSGRIRRPNEQFF
>TRBJ2-1|12|NA|TRBV20-1|NA
TGCAGTGCTAGACCTAGCCGGGTCGAGCAGTTCTTC
CSARPSRVEQFF
>TRBJ1-5|16|once|TRBV6-5|NA
TGTGCCAGCAGTTCTCGGGGCAGGGGATTAGGTCAGCCCCAGCATTTT
CASSSRGRGLGQPQHF
>TRBJ1-6|15|NA|TRBV12-3/TRBV12-4|TRBD1
TGTGCCAGCAGCGTACAGGGGGCGAGGAATTCACCCCTCCACTTT
CASSVQGARNSPLHF
>TRBJ2-7|15|few|TRBV9|NA
TGTGCCAGCAGCGTAGCCGCGGACGGTCTCTACGAGCAGTACTTC
CASSVAADGLYEQYF
>TRBJ2-7|15|few|TRBV28|TRBD1
TGTGCCAGCAGCTCCCCATCGACAGGGCCCTACGAGCAGTACTTC
CASSSPSTGPYEQYF
>TRBJ1-2|14|NA|TRBV28|TRBD1
TGTGCCAGCACACCGGGACAGACACGATATGGCTACACCTTC
CASTPGQTRYGYTF
>TRBJ2-1|17|few|TRBV7-2|TRBD2
TGTGCCAGCAGCTTACATCGACTAGCGGGAGGATTCAGTGAGCAGTTCTTC
CASSLHRLAGGFSEQFF
>TRBJ2-7|15|NA|TRBV4-2|NA
TGTGCCAGCAGCCAAGAGACTATCGTGAACAATGAGCAGTACTTC
CASSQETIVNNEQYF
>TRBJ2-5|14|once|TRBV7-2|NA
TGTGCCAGCGGCTTAGATACAGGGAGAGAGACCCAGTACTTC
CASGLDTGRETQYF
>TRBJ2-7|15|few|TRBV27|NA
TGTGCCAGCAGTTTATCCCCAAGGGGGTCCTACGAGCAGTACTTC
CASSLSPRGSYEQYF
>TRBJ2-3|14|NA|TRBV20-1|NA
TGCAGTGCTAGGGACGCACGCCTCACAGATACGCAGTATTTT
CSARDARLTDTQYF